Shown below are 14 T cell receptor beta chains from a single sample sequenced in a study of cytomegalovirus exposure and HLA in healthy donors. 13 Jbeta primers and 60 Vbeta primers were used for the PCR. Clones were read by immunoSEQ multiplex PCR, and TCRdb kept only the in-frame ones, dropping some. In the table there are 60,000 to 90,000 clones, around 84% of which are singletons. Input material: PBMCs. The receptors derive from a man in his 70s in good health and CMV-seropositive.

The chain joins TRBV7-8 to TRBJ2-4, with D possibly being TRBD2 (7 bases). CDR1 is SGHVS and CDR2 is FQNEAQ in the germline V gene. Trimming removed 1 base from V and 7 bases from J, with 14 bases in between. This CDR3 is built from 15 residues. As DNA, the CDR3 is TGTGCCAGCAGCTTAGAGGGGGGGAAGGGCAACATTCAGTACTTC. It codes for CASSLEGGKGNIQYF.

The chain uses TRBV7-8 and TRBJ2-2; 7 bases are a match to TRBD2. V dropped 3 bases and J dropped 3; count of bases not matched to a gene: 4. CDR1 and CDR2 (germline): SGHVS, FQNEAQ. The CDR3 has 15 residues. Written as DNA, the CDR3 is TGTGCCAGCAGCTTGCCAGCGGGACACACCGGGGAGCTGTTTTTT. This translates into CASSLPAGHTGELFF.

The chain joins TRBV5-4 to TRBJ1-2; 12 nucleotides match TRBD1. J gave up 1 base and V 4 bases, and 8 bases lay outside the gene matches. This CDR3 region has 17 residues. Germline CDR1 and CDR2: SGHNT and YYREEE (reference sequence). The CDR3 DNA reads as TGTGCCAGCAGCCCGGGACAGGGGGCGCGAGTTAACTATGGCTACACCTTC. As protein: CASSPGQGARVNYGYTF.

V and J are TRBV2 and TRBJ1-2, with D tentatively TRBD1 (5 bases). The V end was cut by 5 bases, the J end by 7 bases, with 17 bases between. The CDR3 extends over 14 amino acids. CDR1 and CDR2 (germline): SNHLY, FYNNEI. As DNA, the CDR3 is TGTGCCAGCAGTCAATGGGACTCCGGGGGTGGCTACACCTTC. Translating gives CASSQWDSGGGYTF.

V and J are TRBV28 and TRBJ2-2; 10 positions agree with TRBD1. V dropped 10 bases and J dropped 7; count of bases not matched to a gene: 6. The CDR3 runs to 13 residues. Looked up from germline, CDR1 is MDHEN and CDR2 is SYDVKM. CDR3 DNA: TGTGCCACCAGGACAGGGGGTAGCGGGGAGCTGTTTTTT. Its translation is CATRTGGSGELFF.

The chain joins TRBV2 to TRBJ2-2, with 12 bases identical to TRBD2. CDR1 is SNHLY, CDR2 FYNNEI, per germline. V shed 4 bases, J shed 2 bases, and the junction held 5 bases outside the gene matches. This CDR3 contains 17 residues. This CDR3 reads CASSAVLAGGNTGELFF. For the CDR3, the DNA is TGTGCCAGCAGTGCTGTACTAGCGGGAGGAAACACCGGGGAGCTGTTTTTT.

The rearrangement joins TRBV28 to TRBJ1-2; D not resolved. Germline lookup yields CDR1 MDHEN and CDR2 SYDVKM. Trimming pared 3 bases from V and 8 bases from J, leaving 13 bases between. The CDR3 is 13 residues long. CDR3 DNA: TGTGCCAGCAGTTTCTCGAACCGGAGGGGCTACACCTTC. Protein product: CASSFSNRRGYTF.

The table lists this clone with a few counts. The chain recombines TRBV4-1 with TRBJ2-1, with 11 bases that match TRBD2. CDR1 and CDR2 (germline): MGHRA, YSYEKL. V trimming: 1 base; J trimming: 1 base; junction bases outside the gene matches: 9. CDR3 length: 19 residues. The CDR3 reads CASSQGGTSGGRSYNEQFF. CDR3 bases: TGCGCCAGCAGCCAAGGCGGGACTAGCGGTGGAAGGTCCTACAATGAGCAGTTCTTC.

V gene TRBV5-1 combines with J gene TRBJ1-1, with 8 bases identical to TRBD1. The CDR3 totals 13 residues. V dropped 4 bases and J dropped 6; count of bases not matched to a gene: 5. CDR1 SGHRS and CDR2 YFSETQ come from the germline V gene. CDR3 loop: CASSVRQGSEAFF. Written as DNA, the CDR3 is TGCGCCAGCAGCGTACGACAGGGGTCTGAAGCTTTCTTT.

The rearrangement uses TRBV7-7 and TRBJ2-5; 9 nucleotides agree with TRBD1. Trimming cost V 5 bases and J 1 base; bases outside gene matches: 5. Looked up from germline, CDR1 is SSHAT and CDR2 is FNYEAQ (reference sequence). This CDR3 has 15 residues. CDR3 region: CASSQSQGAQETQYF. The DNA for the CDR3 is TGTGCCAGCAGCCAGTCACAGGGGGCCCAAGAGACCCAGTACTTC.

The rearrangement links TRBV29-1 to TRBJ1-5; 8 positions agree with TRBD1. Losses at the gene ends were 6 bases for V and 0 bases for J; bases not matched to a gene: 7. CDR1 is SQVTM and CDR2 is ANQGSEA in the germline V gene. The CDR3 contains 15 residues. The CDR3 sequence is CSVRTGLGSNQPQHF. In DNA, the CDR3 is TGCAGCGTCCGGACAGGGCTGGGTAGCAATCAGCCCCAGCATTTT.

V is TRBV28 and J is TRBJ2-2; D uncertain. V lost 6 bases to trimming and J lost 5 bases, with 7 bases between them. The CDR3 sequence is 12 residues long. Germline CDR1 MDHEN, CDR2 SYDVKM. The DNA of the CDR3 is TGTGCCAGCAGCCTATGGACCGGGGAGCTGTTTTTT. This translates into CASSLWTGELFF.

This chain joins TRBV5-1 and TRBJ1-2; 8 bases are shared with TRBD1. J lost 8 bases, V lost 2 bases, and 17 bases had no gene match. Germline V lookup: CDR1 SGHRS, CDR2 YFSETQ. This CDR3 contains 17 residues. CDR3 nucleotides: TGCGCCAGCAGCTTTTCAACACCACCTGGGACAGGCGGCGGCTACACCTTC. It specifies CASSFSTPPGTGGGYTF.

The chain couples TRBV7-9 to TRBJ2-7; 12 nucleotides line up with TRBD2. The germline CDR1 and CDR2 sequences are SEHNR and FQNEAQ (reference sequence). V dropped 5 bases and J dropped 7; count of bases not matched to a gene: 12. This CDR3 contains 16 residues. CDR3 region: CASSPTRLAGAGEQYF. The CDR3 DNA is TGTGCCAGCAGCCCGACACGACTAGCGGGAGCGGGAGAGCAGTACTTC. The full variable domain, in which reference TRBV7-9 and TRBJ2-7 provide the parts outside the CDR3, is DTGVSQNPRHKITKRGQNVTFRCDPISEHNRLYWYRQTLGQGPEFLTYFQNEAQLEKSRLLSDRFSAERPKGSFSTLEIQRTEQGDSAMYLCASSPTRLAGAGEQYFGPGTRLTVT.